These 9 T cell receptor beta chains came from one sample sequenced in a study of cytomegalovirus exposure and HLA in healthy donors (dated by TCRdb to the late 2010s). Receptors were amplified or captured by the immunoSEQ multiplex PCR assay. For the multiplex PCR, a mixture combining 60 forward primers for TCR Vbeta segments and 13 reverse primers for TCR Jbeta segments was used. TCRdb re-hosts the immuneACCESS table, in-frame sequences only. Its copies lack some clones; in the studies checked, an unresolved V gene accounts for under half of them, and the cause for the rest is not known. For this sample the table gives a few hundred thousand clones, of which roughly 80% were detected only once. The leading ten clones occupy approximately 0.22% of the sample. Sample: PBMCs. The receptors were sampled from a girl aged 2-10 years in good health and CMV-seronegative.

The chain has TRBV10-2 and TRBJ2-2; no clear D. V was cut by 4 bases and J by 3 bases, with 9 bases left in between. This CDR3 is 14 amino acids long. Germline V gene lookup returns CDR1 WSHSY and CDR2 SAAADI. CDR3 sequence reads: CASSGTRDTGELFF. The DNA for the CDR3 is TGCGCCAGCAGTGGCACCCGCGACACCGGGGAGCTGTTTTTT.

V and J are TRBV5-6 and TRBJ1-6, with D maybe TRBD1 (5 bases). V gave up 4 bases and J gave up 3 bases, with 8 bases separating them. There are 14 residues in the CDR3. Germline-derived CDR1 and CDR2 are SGHDT and YYEEEE. In nucleotides, the CDR3 is TGTGCCAGCAGCACCACAGGCTATAATTCACCCCTCCACTTT. Translating it yields CASSTTGYNSPLHF.

The rearrangement joins TRBV9 to TRBJ1-2; D is unclear. Germline V gene sequence: CDR1 SGDLS, CDR2 YYNGEE. The CDR3 spans 15 residues. Trimming pared 3 bases from V and 4 bases from J, leaving 16 bases between. CDR3 in DNA: TGTGCCAGCAGCGGTCGCTGGGAGGGCGGCTATGGCTACACCTTC. This translates into CASSGRWEGGYGYTF.

The chain employs TRBV10-1 and TRBJ2-1, with D possibly TRBD1 on 5 matching bases. Germline loops: CDR1 WNHNN, CDR2 SYGVQD (reference sequence). CDR3 size: 15 residues. Trimming took off 4 bases at V and 0 bases at J, with 10 bases between the two ends. The CDR3 here is CASSAGADSYNEQFF. CDR3 nucleotide sequence: TGCGCCAGCAGTGCTGGGGCAGACTCCTACAATGAGCAGTTCTTC.

V and J are TRBV7-9 and TRBJ1-2; unclear D gene. The V end lost 3 bases, the J end lost 6 bases, and 14 bases lay between the germline ends. Germline CDR1 reads SEHNR; CDR2 reads FQNEAQ (reference sequence). The CDR3 extends over 14 amino acids. DNA of the CDR3: TGTGCCAGCAGCTTTCCATTGAACGAGCATGGCTACACCTTC. Its protein is CASSFPLNEHGYTF.

The rearrangement joins TRBV30 to TRBJ1-2; D call uncertain. Trimming took off 3 bases at V and 4 bases at J, with 18 bases between the two ends. The CDR3 is made up of 15 amino acids. The germline V gene encodes CDR1 GTSNPN and CDR2 SVGIG (reference sequence). CDR3 sequence reads: CAWRLFSRRGYGYTF. The DNA for the CDR3 is TGTGCCTGGAGACTATTCTCCCGACGAGGCTATGGCTACACCTTC.

This sequence joins TRBV9 and TRBJ2-1; tentative D call: TRBD2 (7 bases). Germline values: CDR1 SGDLS, CDR2 YYNGEE. The V end was cut by 0 bases, the J end by 8 bases, with 9 bases between. The CDR3 consists of 13 residues. This CDR3 reads CASSVEGGDEQFF. The CDR3 region has the DNA TGTGCCAGCAGCGTAGAAGGGGGGGATGAGCAGTTCTTC.

For this clone: Since no conserved phenylalanine or tryptophan closes the CDR3, a read error is the likely cause. The limits of the CDR3 on the DNA are not certain, so only TCRdb's listed CDR3 is given. The rearrangement joins TRBV2 to TRBJ2-7; the table calls TRBD2, which could not be checked here. The germline gives CDR1 SNHLY, CDR2 FYNNEI. Counting both end residues, the CDR3 totals 10 amino acids. The CDR3: CASSGSRPTA.

The chain links TRBV2 to TRBJ2-3; D might be TRBD1 (5 bases). The germline V gene has CDR1 SNHLY and CDR2 FYNNEI. There are 14 residues in the CDR3. Trimming stripped 7 bases from V and 4 bases from J, with 15 bases between. Here the CDR3 DNA reads TGTGCCAGCAACCCTGGGGCGTTTGCAGATACGCAGTATTTT. It encodes CASNPGAFADTQYF.